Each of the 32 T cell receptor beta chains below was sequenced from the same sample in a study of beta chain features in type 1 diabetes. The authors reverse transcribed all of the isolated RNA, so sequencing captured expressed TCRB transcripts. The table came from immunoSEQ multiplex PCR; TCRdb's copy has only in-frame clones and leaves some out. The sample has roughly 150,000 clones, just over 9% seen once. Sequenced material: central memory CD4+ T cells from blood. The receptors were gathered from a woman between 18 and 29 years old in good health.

As DNA, the CDR3 is TGTGCCAGCAGCTTAGGACTAGCGGGGGGGCAGGAGACCCAGTACTTC. Protein product: CASSLGLAGGQETQYF. V usage is TRBV7-8 and J usage is TRBJ2-5; the match to TRBD2 covers 14 bases. J gave up 5 bases and V 1 base, and 3 bases lay outside the gene matches. This CDR3 is 16 amino acids long. Germline V gene data show CDR1 as SGHVS and CDR2 as FQNEAQ. The whole variable domain, filled in from reference TRBV7-8 and TRBJ2-5, reads GAGVSQSPRYKVAKRGQDVALRCDPISGHVSLFWYQQALGQGPEFLTYFQNEAQLDKSGLPSDRFFAERPEGSVSTLKIQRTQQEDSAVYLCASSLGLAGGQETQYFGPGTRLLVL.

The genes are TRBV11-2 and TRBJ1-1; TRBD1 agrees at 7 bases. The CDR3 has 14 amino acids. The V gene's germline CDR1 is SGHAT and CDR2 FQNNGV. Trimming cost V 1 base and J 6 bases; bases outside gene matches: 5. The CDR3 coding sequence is TGTGCCAGCAGCTTAGGGACAGGCGTCGCTGAAGCTTTCTTT. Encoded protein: CASSLGTGVAEAFF.

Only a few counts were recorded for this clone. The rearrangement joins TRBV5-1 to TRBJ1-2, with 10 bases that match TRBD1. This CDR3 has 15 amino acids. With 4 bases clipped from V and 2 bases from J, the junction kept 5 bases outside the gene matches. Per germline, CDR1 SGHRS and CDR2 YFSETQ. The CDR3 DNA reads TGCGCCAGCAGCCCGACAGGGGGCACCAACTATGGCTACACCTTC. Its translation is CASSPTGGTNYGYTF.

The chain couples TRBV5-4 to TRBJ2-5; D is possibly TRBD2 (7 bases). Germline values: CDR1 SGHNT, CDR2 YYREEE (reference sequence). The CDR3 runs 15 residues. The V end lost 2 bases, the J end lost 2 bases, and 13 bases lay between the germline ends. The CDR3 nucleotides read TGTGCCAGCAGCTTTGGGGGGGCTTATCAAGAGACCCAGTACTTC. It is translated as CASSFGGAYQETQYF.

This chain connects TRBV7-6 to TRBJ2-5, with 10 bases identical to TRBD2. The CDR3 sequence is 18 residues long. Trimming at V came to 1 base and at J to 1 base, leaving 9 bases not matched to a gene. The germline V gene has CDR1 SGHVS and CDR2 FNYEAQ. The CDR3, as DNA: TGTGCCAGCAGCTTAGGGGAGCTAGCGGGAGCCCGCCAAGAGACCCAGTACTTC. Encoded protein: CASSLGELAGARQETQYF.

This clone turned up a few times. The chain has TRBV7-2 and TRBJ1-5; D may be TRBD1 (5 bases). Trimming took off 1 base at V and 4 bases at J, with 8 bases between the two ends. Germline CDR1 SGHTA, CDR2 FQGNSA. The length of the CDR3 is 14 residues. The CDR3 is CASSLGQINQPQHF. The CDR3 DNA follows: TGTGCCAGCAGCTTAGGACAGATTAATCAGCCCCAGCATTTT.

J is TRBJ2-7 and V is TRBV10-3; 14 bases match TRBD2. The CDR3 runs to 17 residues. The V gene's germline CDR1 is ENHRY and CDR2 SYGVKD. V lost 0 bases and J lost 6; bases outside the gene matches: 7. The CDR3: CAISESTGLAGASEQYF. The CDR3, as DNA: TGTGCCATCAGTGAGTCGACGGGACTAGCGGGAGCTTCCGAGCAGTACTTC.

CDR3 coding DNA: TGTGCCAGCAGCCAGGGACAGGGGATATACAATGAGCAGTTCTTC. Translated: CASSQGQGIYNEQFF. The chain has TRBV7-2 and TRBJ2-1; 10 nucleotides align to TRBD1. V was pared by 5 bases and J by 4 bases, with 5 bases of the junction left unmatched. Per germline, CDR1 SGHTA and CDR2 FQGNSA. The CDR3 runs 15 residues.

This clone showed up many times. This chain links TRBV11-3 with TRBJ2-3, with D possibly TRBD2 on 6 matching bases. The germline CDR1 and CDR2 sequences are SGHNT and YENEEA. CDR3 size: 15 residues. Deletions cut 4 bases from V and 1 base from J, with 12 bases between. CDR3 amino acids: CASSSRASGTDTQYF. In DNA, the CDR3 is TGTGCCAGCAGCTCGAGGGCTAGCGGCACAGATACGCAGTATTTT. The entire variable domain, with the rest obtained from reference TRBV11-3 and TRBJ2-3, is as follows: EAGVVQSPRYKIIEKKQPVAFWCNPISGHNTLYWYLQNLGQGPELLIRYENEEAVDDSQLPKDRFSAERLKGVDSTLKIQPAELGDSAVYLCASSSRASGTDTQYFGPGTRLTVL.

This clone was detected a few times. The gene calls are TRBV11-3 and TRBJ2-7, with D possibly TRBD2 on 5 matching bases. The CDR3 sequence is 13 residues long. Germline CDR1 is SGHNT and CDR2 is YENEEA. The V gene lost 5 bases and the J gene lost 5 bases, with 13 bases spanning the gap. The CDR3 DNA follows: TGTGCCAGCAGCGTCGGGAAGGGTAACGAGCAGTACTTC. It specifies CASSVGKGNEQYF.

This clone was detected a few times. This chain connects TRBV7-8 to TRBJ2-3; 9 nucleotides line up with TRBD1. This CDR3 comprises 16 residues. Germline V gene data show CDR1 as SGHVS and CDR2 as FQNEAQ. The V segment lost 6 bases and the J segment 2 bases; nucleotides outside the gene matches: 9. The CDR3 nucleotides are TGTGCCAGCAGTTCAGACCGGGACAGGGCCACAGATACGCAGTATTTT. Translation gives CASSSDRDRATDTQYF.

CDR3 region: CSVEGQGMVGNYGYTF. The CDR3 DNA is TGCAGCGTTGAGGGACAGGGAATGGTGGGTAACTATGGCTACACCTTC. V usage is TRBV29-1 and J usage is TRBJ1-2, with 9 positions matching TRBD1. Germline V lookup: CDR1 SQVTM, CDR2 ANQGSEA. The CDR3 loop spans 16 amino acids. With V trimmed by 3 bases and J by 1 base, 9 bases remained unmatched.

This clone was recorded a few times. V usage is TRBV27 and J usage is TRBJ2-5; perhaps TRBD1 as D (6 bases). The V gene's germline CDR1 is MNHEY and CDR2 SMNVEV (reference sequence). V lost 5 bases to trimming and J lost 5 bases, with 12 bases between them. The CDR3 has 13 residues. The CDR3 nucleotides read TGTGCCAGCAGTCAGGGGCCAGGGGAGACCCAGTACTTC. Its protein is CASSQGPGETQYF.

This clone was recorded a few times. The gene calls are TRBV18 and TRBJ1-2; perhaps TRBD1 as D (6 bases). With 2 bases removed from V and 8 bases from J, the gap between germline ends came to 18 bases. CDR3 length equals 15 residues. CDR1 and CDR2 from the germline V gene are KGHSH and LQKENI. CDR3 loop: CASSPGQAGEYGYTF. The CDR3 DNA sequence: TGTGCCAGCTCACCAGGCCAGGCAGGGGAGTACGGCTACACCTTC.

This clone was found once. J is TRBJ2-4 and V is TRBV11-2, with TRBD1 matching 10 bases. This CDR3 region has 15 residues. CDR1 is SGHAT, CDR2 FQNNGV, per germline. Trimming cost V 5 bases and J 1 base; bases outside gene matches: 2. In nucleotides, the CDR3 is TGTGCCAGCAGCCCGGGACAGGGGGCCAAAAACATTCAGTACTTC. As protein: CASSPGQGAKNIQYF.

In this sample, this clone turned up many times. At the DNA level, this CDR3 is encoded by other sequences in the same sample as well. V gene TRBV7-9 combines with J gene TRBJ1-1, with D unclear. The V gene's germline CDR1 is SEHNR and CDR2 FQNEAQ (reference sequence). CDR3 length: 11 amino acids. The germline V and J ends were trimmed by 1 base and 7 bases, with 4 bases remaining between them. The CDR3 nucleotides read TGTGCCAGCAGCTTAGATCGTGAAGCTTTCTTT. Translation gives CASSLDREAFF. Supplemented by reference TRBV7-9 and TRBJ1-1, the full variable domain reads DTGVSQNPRHKITKRGQNVTFRCDPISEHNRLYWYRQTLGQGPEFLTYFQNEAQLEKSRLLSDRFSAERPKGSFSTLEIQRTEQGDSAMYLCASSLDREAFFGQGTRLTVV.

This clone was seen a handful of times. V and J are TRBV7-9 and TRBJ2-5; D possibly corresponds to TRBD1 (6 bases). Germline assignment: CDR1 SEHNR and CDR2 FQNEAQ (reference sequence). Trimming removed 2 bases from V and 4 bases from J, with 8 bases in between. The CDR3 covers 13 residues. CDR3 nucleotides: TGTGCCAGCAGCTTAAGCAGGGGAGAGACCCAGTACTTC. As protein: CASSLSRGETQYF. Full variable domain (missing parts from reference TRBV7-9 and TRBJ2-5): DTGVSQNPRHKITKRGQNVTFRCDPISEHNRLYWYRQTLGQGPEFLTYFQNEAQLEKSRLLSDRFSAERPKGSFSTLEIQRTEQGDSAMYLCASSLSRGETQYFGPGTRLLVL.

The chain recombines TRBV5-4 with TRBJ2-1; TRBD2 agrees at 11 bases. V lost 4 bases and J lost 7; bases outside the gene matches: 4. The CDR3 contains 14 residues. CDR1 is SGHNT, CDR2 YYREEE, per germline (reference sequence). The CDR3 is CASSVTSGSNEQFF. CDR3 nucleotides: TGTGCCAGCAGCGTTACTAGCGGGAGTAATGAGCAGTTCTTC.

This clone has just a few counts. CDR3 region: CASGSLETGTYEQYF. The CDR3 DNA follows: TGTGCTAGTGGTTCCTTGGAGACAGGGACCTACGAGCAGTACTTC. V usage is TRBV12-5 and J usage is TRBJ2-7, with TRBD1 matching over 7 bases. The CDR3 consists of 15 residues. Looked up from germline, CDR1 is LGHNT and CDR2 is FRNRAP. V gave up 4 bases and J gave up 2 bases; unmatched junction bases: 8.

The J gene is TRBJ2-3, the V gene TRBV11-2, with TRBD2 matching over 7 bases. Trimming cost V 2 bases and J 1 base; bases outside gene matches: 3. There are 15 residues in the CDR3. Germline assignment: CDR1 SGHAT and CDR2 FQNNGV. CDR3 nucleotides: TGTGCCAGCAGCTTACTAGCGGCCCGCACAGATACGCAGTATTTT. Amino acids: CASSLLAARTDTQYF.

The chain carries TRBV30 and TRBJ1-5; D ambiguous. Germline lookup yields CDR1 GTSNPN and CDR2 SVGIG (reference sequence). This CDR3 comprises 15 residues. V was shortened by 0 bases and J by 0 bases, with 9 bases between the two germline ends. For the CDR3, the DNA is TGTGCCTGGAGTGTCGAAAGCCTTAGCAATCAGCCCCAGCATTTT. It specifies CAWSVESLSNQPQHF.

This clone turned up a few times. The CDR3 loop reads CASSLSGRGETQYF. The DNA for the CDR3 is TGTGCCAGCAGCCTAAGCGGGAGGGGGGAGACCCAGTACTTC. The J gene is TRBJ2-5, the V gene TRBV7-9; 10 bases fit TRBD2. Germline V gene sequence: CDR1 SEHNR, CDR2 FQNEAQ (reference sequence). This CDR3 comprises 14 residues. Germline trimming cut 5 bases from V and 5 bases from J; bases unmatched to any gene: 5.

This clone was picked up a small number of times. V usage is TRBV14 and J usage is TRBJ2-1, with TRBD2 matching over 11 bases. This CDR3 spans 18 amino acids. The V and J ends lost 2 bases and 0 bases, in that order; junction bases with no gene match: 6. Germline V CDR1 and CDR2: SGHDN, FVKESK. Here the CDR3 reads CASSQQGGTSGSYNEQFF. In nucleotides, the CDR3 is TGTGCCAGCAGCCAACAAGGGGGGACTAGCGGCTCCTACAATGAGCAGTTCTTC.

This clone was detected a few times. For the CDR3, the DNA is TGTGCCAGCACCGGACAGGGGGTTTACGAGCAGTACTTC. It codes for CASTGQGVYEQYF. V usage is TRBV6-5 and J usage is TRBJ2-7, with 10 bases aligning to TRBD1. CDR1 MNHEY and CDR2 SVGAGI come from the germline V gene. This CDR3 is built from 13 residues. After removal of 7 bases from V and 4 bases from J, the junction contained 4 bases not matched to a gene.

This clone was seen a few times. CDR3 coding DNA: TGTGCCAGCAGCTTAGTGTGGACAGGGAACGCCGAGCAGTTCTTC. This encodes CASSLVWTGNAEQFF. The J gene is TRBJ2-1, the V gene TRBV7-2, with TRBD1 matching over 8 bases. Germline CDR1 reads SGHTA; CDR2 reads FQGNSA. The CDR3 is 15 residues long. After removal of 1 base from V and 10 bases from J, the junction contained 9 bases not matched to a gene.

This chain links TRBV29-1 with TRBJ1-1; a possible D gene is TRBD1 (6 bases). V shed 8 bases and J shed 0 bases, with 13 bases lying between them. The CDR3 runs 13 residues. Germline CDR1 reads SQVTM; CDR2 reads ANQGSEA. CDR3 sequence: CSSRQVMNTEAFF. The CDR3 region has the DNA TGCAGCTCTCGACAGGTCATGAACACTGAAGCTTTCTTT.

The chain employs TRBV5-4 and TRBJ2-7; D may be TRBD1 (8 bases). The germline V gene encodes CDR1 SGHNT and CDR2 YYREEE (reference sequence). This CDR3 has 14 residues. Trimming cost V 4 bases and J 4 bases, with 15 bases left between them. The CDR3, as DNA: TGTGCCAGCAGCCAAGGACAGGGAGGGTACGAGCAGTACTTC. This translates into CASSQGQGGYEQYF.

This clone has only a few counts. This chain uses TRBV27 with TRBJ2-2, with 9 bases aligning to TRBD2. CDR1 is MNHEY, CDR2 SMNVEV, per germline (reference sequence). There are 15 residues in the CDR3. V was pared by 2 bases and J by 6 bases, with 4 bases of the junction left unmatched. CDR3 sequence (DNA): TGTGCCAGCAGTTTAAAACTAGCGGGTGCCGGGGAGCTGTTTTTT. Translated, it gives CASSLKLAGAGELFF.

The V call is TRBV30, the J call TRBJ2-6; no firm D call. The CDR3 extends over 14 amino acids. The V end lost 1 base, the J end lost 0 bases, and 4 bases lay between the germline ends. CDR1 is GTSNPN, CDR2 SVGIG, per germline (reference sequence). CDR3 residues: CAWSAYSGANVLTF. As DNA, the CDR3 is TGTGCCTGGAGTGCGTACTCTGGGGCCAACGTCCTGACTTTC. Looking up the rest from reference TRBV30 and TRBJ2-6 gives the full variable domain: SQTIHQWPATLVQPVGSPLSLECTVEGTSNPNLYWYRQAAGRGLQLLFYSVGIGQISSEVPQNLSASRPQDRQFILSSKKLLLSDSGFYLCAWSAYSGANVLTFGAGSRLTVL.

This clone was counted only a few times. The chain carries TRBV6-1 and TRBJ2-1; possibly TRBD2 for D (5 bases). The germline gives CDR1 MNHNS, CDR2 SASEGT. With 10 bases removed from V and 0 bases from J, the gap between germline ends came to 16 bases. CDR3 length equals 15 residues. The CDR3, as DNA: TGTGCCACGGGAAGTGTGGAGAGCTCCTACAATGAGCAGTTCTTC. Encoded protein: CATGSVESSYNEQFF.

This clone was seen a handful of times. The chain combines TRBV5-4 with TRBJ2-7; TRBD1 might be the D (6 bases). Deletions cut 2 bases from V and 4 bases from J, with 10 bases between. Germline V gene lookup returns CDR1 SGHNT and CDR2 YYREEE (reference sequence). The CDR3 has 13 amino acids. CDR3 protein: CASSLADRYEQYF. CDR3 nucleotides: TGTGCCAGCAGCTTAGCGGACAGATACGAGCAGTACTTC.

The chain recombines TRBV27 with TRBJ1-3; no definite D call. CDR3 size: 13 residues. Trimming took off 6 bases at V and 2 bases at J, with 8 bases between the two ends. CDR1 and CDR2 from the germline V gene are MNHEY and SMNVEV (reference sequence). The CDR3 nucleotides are TGTGCCAGCAGCCCCTCGGCTGGAAACACCATATATTTT. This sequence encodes CASSPSAGNTIYF.